A selection of T cell receptor beta chains follows, all from one sample in a study of cytomegalovirus exposure and HLA in healthy donors. Using immunoSEQ multiplex PCR, the repertoire was profiled, and TCRdb retains in-frame clones only, with some absent. The repertoire has about 220,000 clones, about 75% of them found once; the top ten carry 1.8%. Material: PBMCs. These TCRs come from a male donor in good health and CMV-seronegative. Both conserved end residues are part of each CDR3. Fields, in order: clone size, CDR3 length, D gene, V gene, J gene, CDR3 protein, CDR3 DNA. The D gene is left open where the match is weak. Some rows have no size entry. The others give once, few or many, or a class for an expanded clone.

size: .
length: 15
D: TRBD1
V: TRBV4-2
J: TRBJ1-1
CDR3: CASSRGQGAETEAFF
DNA: TGTGCCAGCAGCCGCGGACAGGGGGCCGAAACTGAAGCTTTCTTT

size: .
length: 13
D: TRBD1
V: TRBV11-2
J: TRBJ2-5
CDR3: CASSRDRGGTQYF
DNA: TGTGCCAGCAGCCGAGACAGGGGAGGGACCCAGTACTTC

size: .
length: 12
D: .
V: TRBV6-1
J: TRBJ1-6
CDR3: CASEQNNSPLHF
DNA: TGTGCCAGCGAACAGAATAATTCACCCCTCCACTTT

size: .
length: 14
D: .
V: TRBV27
J: TRBJ1-5
CDR3: CASKGQGGNQPQHF
DNA: TGTGCCAGCAAAGGCCAGGGCGGCAATCAGCCCCAGCATTTT

size: once
length: 15
D: TRBD2
V: TRBV7-2
J: TRBJ2-1
CDR3: CASSGLAGGYNEQFF
DNA: TGTGCCAGCAGCGGACTAGCGGGAGGGTACAATGAGCAGTTCTTC

size: .
length: 16
D: .
V: TRBV6-5
J: TRBJ2-1
CDR3: CASSYGVAGSYNEQFF
DNA: TGTGCCAGCAGTTACGGAGTAGCTGGTTCCTACAATGAGCAGTTCTTC

size: .
length: 15
D: TRBD1
V: TRBV7-9
J: TRBJ2-1
CDR3: CASSSHSGQMNEQFF
DNA: TGTGCCAGCAGCTCGCACTCGGGACAGATGAATGAGCAGTTCTTC

size: once
length: 18
D: TRBD2
V: TRBV5-1
J: TRBJ2-3
CDR3: CASSLAAGVTLSTDTQYF
DNA: TGCGCCAGCAGCTTGGCGGCGGGGGTTACCCTTAGCACAGATACGCAGTATTTT

size: .
length: 14
D: TRBD2
V: TRBV29-1
J: TRBJ2-7
CDR3: CSVEELRGDYEQYF
DNA: TGCAGCGTTGAAGAGTTGCGGGGGGACTACGAGCAGTACTTC

size: .
length: 14
D: .
V: TRBV2
J: TRBJ2-3
CDR3: CANQQSTSTDTQYF
DNA: TGTGCCAACCAACAGTCCACTAGCACAGATACGCAGTATTTT

size: .
length: 13
D: .
V: TRBV11-1
J: TRBJ2-6
CDR3: CASSWPGANVLTF
DNA: TGTGCCAGCAGCTGGCCTGGGGCCAACGTCCTGACTTTC

size: .
length: 15
D: .
V: TRBV11-1
J: TRBJ2-2
CDR3: CASSLPQGVPGELFF
DNA: TGTGCCAGCAGCCTCCCACAGGGCGTCCCCGGGGAGCTGTTTTTT

size: few
length: 17
D: TRBD1
V: TRBV28
J: TRBJ1-2
CDR3: CASSSSGTGVGDYGYTF
DNA: TGTGCCAGCAGTTCTTCTGGGACAGGGGTTGGGGACTATGGCTACACCTTC

size: few
length: 14
D: .
V: TRBV6-1
J: TRBJ1-5
CDR3: CASSLDRSNQPQHF
DNA: TGTGCCAGCAGCCTCGACAGAAGCAATCAGCCCCAGCATTTT

size: .
length: 12
D: .
V: TRBV6-5
J: TRBJ2-7
CDR3: CASSFSGVEQYF
DNA: TGTGCCAGCAGTTTCTCAGGGGTAGAGCAGTACTTC

size: few
length: 14
D: .
V: TRBV6-1
J: TRBJ1-4
CDR3: CASSVIRGNEKLFF
DNA: TGTGCCAGCAGTGTTATCCGGGGGAATGAAAAACTGTTTTTT

size: .
length: 12
D: .
V: TRBV27
J: TRBJ1-1
CDR3: CASSLGRGEAFF
DNA: TGTGCCAGCAGTTTAGGCAGGGGAGAAGCTTTCTTT

size: .
length: 15
D: TRBD1
V: TRBV30
J: TRBJ1-6
CDR3: CAWREPGQAHSPLHF
DNA: TGTGCCTGGAGGGAACCGGGACAGGCCCATTCACCCCTCCACTTT

size: .
length: 15
D: .
V: TRBV29-1
J: TRBJ2-7
CDR3: CSAEDQGSANYEQYF
DNA: TGCAGCGCTGAAGATCAGGGATCTGCTAACTACGAGCAGTACTTC

size: .
length: 15
D: TRBD2
V: TRBV6-6
J: TRBJ2-7
CDR3: CASSYRTSGSYEQYF
DNA: TGTGCCAGCAGTTACAGGACTAGCGGGAGTTACGAGCAGTACTTC

size: .
length: 12
D: TRBD1
V: TRBV5-4
J: TRBJ1-2
CDR3: CASSPRTGGYTF
DNA: TGTGCCAGCAGCCCGAGGACAGGGGGCTACACCTTC

size: .
length: 15
D: .
V: TRBV5-6
J: TRBJ2-4
CDR3: CASSPRALDKNIQYF
DNA: TGTGCCAGCAGCCCGAGAGCCCTAGACAAAAACATTCAGTACTTC

size: .
length: 15
D: TRBD2
V: TRBV10-3
J: TRBJ2-3
CDR3: CAISTTSGPGDTQYF
DNA: TGTGCCATCAGTACTACTAGCGGCCCCGGAGATACGCAGTATTTT

size: .
length: 14
D: TRBD1
V: TRBV6-1
J: TRBJ1-2
CDR3: CASSAQGADYGYTF
DNA: TGTGCCAGCAGTGCCCAGGGGGCTGACTATGGCTACACCTTC

size: .
length: 16
D: TRBD1
V: TRBV7-3
J: TRBJ2-7
CDR3: CASSLRARDRGYEQYF
DNA: TGTGCCAGCAGCTTAAGAGCCCGGGACAGGGGATACGAGCAGTACTTC

size: .
length: 11
D: .
V: TRBV7-2
J: TRBJ1-2
CDR3: CASSQSYGYTF
DNA: TGTGCCAGCAGCCAATCCTATGGCTACACCTTC

size: .
length: 18
D: TRBD1
V: TRBV27
J: TRBJ2-3
CDR3: CASVGRFGQGVSTDTQYF
DNA: TGTGCCAGCGTTGGGAGATTCGGACAGGGTGTATCTACAGATACGCAGTATTTT

size: .
length: 15
D: TRBD1
V: TRBV9
J: TRBJ2-7
CDR3: CASSVGQGVHYEQYF
DNA: TGTGCCAGCAGCGTAGGACAGGGGGTTCACTACGAGCAGTACTTC

size: .
length: 13
D: .
V: TRBV27
J: TRBJ1-2
CDR3: CASSLQGTYGYTF
DNA: TGTGCCAGCAGTTTACAGGGGACCTATGGCTACACCTTC

size: once
length: 17
D: .
V: TRBV28
J: TRBJ2-1
CDR3: CASSSPSGTSRLHEQFF
DNA: TGTGCCAGCAGCTCACCTTCCGGGACTTCTCGACTTCATGAGCAGTTCTTC

size: .
length: 15
D: .
V: TRBV21-1
J: TRBJ1-6
CDR3: CASIVTDRADSPLHF
DNA: TGTGCCAGCATCGTGACAGACAGGGCGGATTCACCCCTCCACTTT

size: .
length: 15
D: TRBD1
V: TRBV6-5
J: TRBJ1-1
CDR3: CASSSPRQGAVEAFF
DNA: TGTGCCAGCAGTTCTCCTCGACAGGGGGCGGTTGAAGCTTTCTTT

size: .
length: 20
D: TRBD2
V: TRBV7-3
J: TRBJ2-1
CDR3: CASSLRAGTSGGAAYNEQFF
DNA: TGTGCCAGCAGCTTAAGGGCTGGGACTAGCGGGGGGGCCGCCTACAATGAGCAGTTCTTC

size: .
length: 17
D: .
V: TRBV7-6
J: TRBJ1-1
CDR3: CASSLARGGRGWSEAFF
DNA: TGTGCCAGCAGCTTAGCAAGAGGCGGGCGGGGATGGTCTGAAGCTTTCTTT

size: .
length: 14
D: .
V: TRBV7-9
J: TRBJ1-3
CDR3: CASTRTRAVDTIYF
DNA: TGTGCCAGCACCAGAACTAGGGCGGTCGACACCATATATTTT

size: .
length: 14
D: .
V: TRBV6-5
J: TRBJ2-7
CDR3: CASSYGESAYEQYF
DNA: TGTGCCAGCAGTTACGGCGAATCAGCGTACGAGCAGTACTTC

size: .
length: 14
D: TRBD1
V: TRBV5-6
J: TRBJ1-5
CDR3: CASSSGTGKQPQHF
DNA: TGTGCCAGCAGCAGCGGGACAGGGAAACAGCCCCAGCATTTT

size: .
length: 15
D: .
V: TRBV9
J: TRBJ2-7
CDR3: CASSVVPGSSYEQYF
DNA: TGTGCCAGCAGCGTAGTCCCGGGATCCTCCTACGAGCAGTACTTC

size: .
length: 15
D: .
V: TRBV4-1
J: TRBJ2-5
CDR3: CASSQDDIKQETQYF
DNA: TGCGCCAGCAGCCAAGACGACATAAAACAAGAGACCCAGTACTTC

size: .
length: 13
D: .
V: TRBV11-2
J: TRBJ2-2
CDR3: CASSLDGTGELFF
DNA: TGTGCCAGCAGCTTAGACGGCACCGGGGAGCTGTTTTTT

size: .
length: 15
D: TRBD1
V: TRBV6-1
J: TRBJ2-1
CDR3: CASMPTGSSYNEQFF
DNA: TGTGCCAGCATGCCGACAGGGAGCTCCTACAATGAGCAGTTCTTC

size: .
length: 16
D: .
V: TRBV7-6
J: TRBJ2-6
CDR3: CASSLRQDSGANVLTF
DNA: TGTGCCAGCAGCTTAAGGCAGGACTCTGGGGCCAACGTCCTGACTTTC

size: few
length: 14
D: TRBD1
V: TRBV27
J: TRBJ1-4
CDR3: CASSSQGAGEKLFF
DNA: TGTGCCAGCAGTTCCCAGGGGGCCGGTGAAAAACTGTTTTTT

size: few
length: 14
D: .
V: TRBV7-9
J: TRBJ1-5
CDR3: CASSLHGVNQPQHF
DNA: TGTGCCAGCAGCTTACACGGGGTCAATCAGCCCCAGCATTTT

size: .
length: 14
D: .
V: TRBV15
J: TRBJ1-1
CDR3: CATSGSGGVTEAFF
DNA: TGTGCCACCAGCGGGTCCGGGGGGGTCACTGAAGCTTTCTTT

size: .
length: 16
D: TRBD1
V: TRBV4-3
J: TRBJ1-2
CDR3: CASSHDGTGANYGYTF
DNA: TGCGCCAGCAGCCACGATGGGACAGGGGCAAACTATGGCTACACCTTC

size: .
length: 11
D: .
V: TRBV30
J: TRBJ1-1
CDR3: CAWGVNTEAFF
DNA: TGTGCCTGGGGAGTGAACACTGAAGCTTTCTTT

size: .
length: 16
D: TRBD1
V: TRBV18
J: TRBJ2-1
CDR3: CASSPTGQGAPNEQFF
DNA: TGTGCCAGCTCACCGACAGGACAGGGGGCGCCCAATGAGCAGTTCTTC

size: .
length: 15
D: TRBD2
V: TRBV5-1
J: TRBJ2-1
CDR3: CASSLVLAGDNEQFF
DNA: TGCGCCAGCAGCTTAGTACTAGCGGGGGACAATGAGCAGTTCTTC

size: .
length: 16
D: TRBD2
V: TRBV18
J: TRBJ2-1
CDR3: CASSPLAGHLGNEQFF
DNA: TGTGCCAGCTCACCGCTAGCGGGACACCTCGGTAATGAGCAGTTCTTC